Sample share makes the clone carrying this T cell receptor beta chain medium-sized (0.01 to 0.1%). The antigen is undetermined. This beta chain lies outside the target of a library built for alpha chains; its clone size means little. TCRdb re-derived calls from the 5' RACE reads in MiXCR, one entry per CDR3 protein. The data contain approximately 5,500 distinct CDR3 sequences, approximately 6.1% of them singletons. The sample belongs to a study of spatial heterogeneity in lung cancer. Regarding the study as a whole: Tracking of tumor mutation counts was seen in expanded intratumoral alpha and beta TCR counts.

The CDR3 is 14 residues long. CDR1 and CDR2 from the germline V gene are ENHRY and SYGVKD. V was cut by 4 bases and J by 0 bases, with 7 bases left in between. Time point defined: sample taken at primary tumor resection. The roughly 79 donors had untreated early-stage non-small cell lung cancer. Tumor, nontumor lung or frozen PBMC supplied whole RNA, sequenced without sorting. This clonotype originated in a female donor with early-stage non-small cell lung cancer. The rearrangement joins TRBV10-3 to TRBJ2-4, with D unclear. Sequencing used lung tumor tissue, obtained at surgery. The CDR3 DNA follows: TGTGCCATCAGTGTCGATCTAGCCAAAAACATTCAGTACTTC. This gives the protein CAISVDLAKNIQYF.